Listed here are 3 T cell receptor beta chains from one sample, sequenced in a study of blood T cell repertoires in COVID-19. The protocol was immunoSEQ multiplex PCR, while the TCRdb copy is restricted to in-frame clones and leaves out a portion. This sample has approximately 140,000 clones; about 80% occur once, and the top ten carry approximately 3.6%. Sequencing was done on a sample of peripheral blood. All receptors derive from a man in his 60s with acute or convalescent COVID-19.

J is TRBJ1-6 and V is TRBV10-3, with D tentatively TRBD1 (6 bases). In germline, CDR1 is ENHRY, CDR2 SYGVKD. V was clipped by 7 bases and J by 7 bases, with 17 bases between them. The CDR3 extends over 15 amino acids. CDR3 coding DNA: TGTGCCATCAACCCAGACAGGCCTCCGAATTCACCCCTCCACTTT. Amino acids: CAINPDRPPNSPLHF.

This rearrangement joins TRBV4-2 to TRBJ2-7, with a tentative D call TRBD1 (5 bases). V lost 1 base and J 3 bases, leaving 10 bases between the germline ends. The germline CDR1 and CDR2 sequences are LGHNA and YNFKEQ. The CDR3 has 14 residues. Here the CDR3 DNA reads TGTGCCAGCAGCCAAGGCAGGGCAGGCTACGAGCAGTACTTC. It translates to CASSQGRAGYEQYF.

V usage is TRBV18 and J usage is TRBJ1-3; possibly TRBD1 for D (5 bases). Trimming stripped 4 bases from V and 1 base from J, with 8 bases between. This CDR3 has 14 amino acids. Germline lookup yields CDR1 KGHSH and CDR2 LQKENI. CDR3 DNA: TGTGCCAGCTCACTTGGGACTTCTGGAAACACCATATATTTT. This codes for CASSLGTSGNTIYF.